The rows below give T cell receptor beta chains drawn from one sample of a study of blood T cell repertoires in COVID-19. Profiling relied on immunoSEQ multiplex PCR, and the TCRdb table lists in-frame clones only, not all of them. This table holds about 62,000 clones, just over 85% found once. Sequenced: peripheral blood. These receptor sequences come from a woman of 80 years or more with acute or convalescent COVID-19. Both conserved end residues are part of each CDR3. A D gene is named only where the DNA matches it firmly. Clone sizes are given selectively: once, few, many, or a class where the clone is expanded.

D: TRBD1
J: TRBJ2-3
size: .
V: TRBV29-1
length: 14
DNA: TGCAGCGTCGTTACCGGGACAGGGACAGATACGCAGTATTTT
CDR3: CSVVTGTGTDTQYF

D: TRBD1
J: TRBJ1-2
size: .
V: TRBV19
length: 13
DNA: TGTGCCACCCAAACGACAGGGAACTATGGCTACACCTTC
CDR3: CATQTTGNYGYTF

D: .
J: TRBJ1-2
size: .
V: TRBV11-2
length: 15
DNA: TGTGCCAGCAGCTTAGATCTCGGGGTCTTGGGTGGCTACACCTTC
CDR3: CASSLDLGVLGGYTF

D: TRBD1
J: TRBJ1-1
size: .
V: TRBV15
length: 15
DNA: TGTGCCACCAGTCCACAGCCGGGACAGGGGGCGCGTGCTTTCTTT
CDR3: CATSPQPGQGARAFF

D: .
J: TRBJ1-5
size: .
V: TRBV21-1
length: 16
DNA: TGTGCCAGCAGCAAAAGGCCCAAGGGAGGGAATCAGCCCCAGCATTTT
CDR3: CASSKRPKGGNQPQHF

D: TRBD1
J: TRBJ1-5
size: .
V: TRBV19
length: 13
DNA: TGTGCCACACAGGGGGAAGGCAATCAGCCCCAGCATTTT
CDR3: CATQGEGNQPQHF

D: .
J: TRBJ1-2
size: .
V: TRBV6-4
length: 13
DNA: TGTGCCAGCAGCTCGTCTGGTAGCTATGGCTACACCTTC
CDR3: CASSSSGSYGYTF

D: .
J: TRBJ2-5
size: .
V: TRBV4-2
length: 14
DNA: TGTGCCAGCAGCCAAGGGCCGCAGGGAGAGACCCAGTACTTC
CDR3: CASSQGPQGETQYF

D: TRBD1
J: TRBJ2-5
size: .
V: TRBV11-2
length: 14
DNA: TGTGCCAGCAGCCGGGGACAGGGGGAAGAGACCCAGTACTTC
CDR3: CASSRGQGEETQYF

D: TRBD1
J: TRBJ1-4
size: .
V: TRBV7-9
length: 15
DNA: TGTGCCAGCAGCAAAAGACAGGGGCTAGAGGAAAAACTGTTTTTT
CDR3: CASSKRQGLEEKLFF

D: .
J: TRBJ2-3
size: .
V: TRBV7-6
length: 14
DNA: TGTGCCAGCAGCTCCGGGATTTCCACAGATACGCAGTATTTT
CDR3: CASSSGISTDTQYF

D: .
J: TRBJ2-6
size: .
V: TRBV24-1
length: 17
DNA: TGTGCCACCAGTGATCCCCGGCGCCCAGGAGGGGCCAACGTCCTGACTTTC
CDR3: CATSDPRRPGGANVLTF

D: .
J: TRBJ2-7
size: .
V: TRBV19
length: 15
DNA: TGTGCCAGTCGCCGAGGAGGGCAGGGGGCCTACGAGCAGTACTTC
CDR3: CASRRGGQGAYEQYF

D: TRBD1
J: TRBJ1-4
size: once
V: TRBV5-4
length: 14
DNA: TGTGCCAGCAGCAGGACAGGGGGCGATGAAAAACTGTTTTTT
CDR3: CASSRTGGDEKLFF

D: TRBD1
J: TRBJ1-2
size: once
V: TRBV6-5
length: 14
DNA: TGTGCCAGCCGGGAGGGGGCGCCTAGCTATGGCTACACCTTC
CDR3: CASREGAPSYGYTF

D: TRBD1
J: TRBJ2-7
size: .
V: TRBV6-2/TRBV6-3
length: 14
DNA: TGTGCCAGCAGTTACCCGCCAGGGGGCCACGAGCAGTACTTC
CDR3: CASSYPPGGHEQYF

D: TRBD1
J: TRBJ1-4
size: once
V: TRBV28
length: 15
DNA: TGTGCCAGCAGTCTCTGGACAGGGCGTAATGAAAAACTGTTTTTT
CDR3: CASSLWTGRNEKLFF

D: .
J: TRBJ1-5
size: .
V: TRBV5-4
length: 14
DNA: TGTGCCAGCAGCTTGGGCGGTGTCAATCAGCCCCAGCATTTT
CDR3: CASSLGGVNQPQHF

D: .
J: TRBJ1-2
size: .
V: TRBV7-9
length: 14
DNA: TGTGCCAGCAGCCCCGCGTCGGGGAGGGATGGCTACACCTTC
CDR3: CASSPASGRDGYTF

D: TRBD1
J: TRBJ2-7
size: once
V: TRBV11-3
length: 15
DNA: TGTGCCAGCAGCCCCGGAGCGGGACAGGGCGGCGAGCAGTACTTC
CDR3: CASSPGAGQGGEQYF

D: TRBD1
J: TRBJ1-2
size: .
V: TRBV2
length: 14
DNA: TGTGCCAGCAGGAGGGACAGTGCTAACTATGGCTACACCTTC
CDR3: CASRRDSANYGYTF

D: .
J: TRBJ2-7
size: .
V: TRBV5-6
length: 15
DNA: TGTGCCAGCAGCTTGAGGCCAGCGTCCGTCTACGAGCAGTACTTC
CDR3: CASSLRPASVYEQYF

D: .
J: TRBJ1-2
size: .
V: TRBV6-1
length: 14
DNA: TGTGCCAGCAGTGAACTACAGGAGAACTATGGCTACACCTTC
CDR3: CASSELQENYGYTF

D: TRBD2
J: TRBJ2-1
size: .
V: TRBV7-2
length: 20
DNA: TGTGCCAGCAGCTTAGCAGGACTAGCGGGGGGCTACAGCTCCTACAATGAGCAGTTCTTC
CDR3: CASSLAGLAGGYSSYNEQFF

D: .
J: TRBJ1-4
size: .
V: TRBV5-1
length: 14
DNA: TGCGCCAGCAGTATGTCCGGGAATAATGAAAAACTGTTTTTT
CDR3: CASSMSGNNEKLFF

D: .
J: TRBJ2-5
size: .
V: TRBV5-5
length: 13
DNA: TGTGCCAGCAGCTTGTTCATTCAAGAGACCCAGTACTTC
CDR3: CASSLFIQETQYF

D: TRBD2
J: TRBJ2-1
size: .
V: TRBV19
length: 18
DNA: TGTGCCAGTAGTATAGACGTACTAGCGGGCGGATCCTACAATGAGCAGTTCTTC
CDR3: CASSIDVLAGGSYNEQFF

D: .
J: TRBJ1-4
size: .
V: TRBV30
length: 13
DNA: TGTGCCTGGAGTGGGGAGGGTGGTGAAAAACTGTTTTTT
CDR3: CAWSGEGGEKLFF

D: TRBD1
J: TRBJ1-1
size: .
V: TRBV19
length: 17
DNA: TGTGCCAGTAGTAACCGACAGGGGCTGCGTATCGGCACTGAAGCTTTCTTT
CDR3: CASSNRQGLRIGTEAFF

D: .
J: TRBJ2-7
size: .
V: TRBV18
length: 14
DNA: TGTGCCAGCTCACCAGCGGGCATTCCCTACGAGCAGTACTTC
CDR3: CASSPAGIPYEQYF

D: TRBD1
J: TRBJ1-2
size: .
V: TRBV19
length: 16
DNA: TGTGCCAGTAGTCGATTTGGACAGGGGTTATGGTATGGCTACACCTTC
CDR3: CASSRFGQGLWYGYTF

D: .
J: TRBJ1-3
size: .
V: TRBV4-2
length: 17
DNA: TGTGCCAGCAGCCCCGGAGCAGGGGTTGAGTCTGGAAACACCATATATTTT
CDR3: CASSPGAGVESGNTIYF

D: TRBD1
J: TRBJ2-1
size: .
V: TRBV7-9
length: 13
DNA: TGTGCCAGCAGAAGACAGGGGTTTAATGAGCAGTTCTTC
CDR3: CASRRQGFNEQFF

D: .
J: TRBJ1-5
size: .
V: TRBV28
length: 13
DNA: TGTGCCACAGTAAGCGGTAGCAATCAGCCCCAGCATTTT
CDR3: CATVSGSNQPQHF

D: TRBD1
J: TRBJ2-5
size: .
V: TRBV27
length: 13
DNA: TGTGCCAGCAGGGGACAGGCCGAAGAGACCCAGTACTTC
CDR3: CASRGQAEETQYF

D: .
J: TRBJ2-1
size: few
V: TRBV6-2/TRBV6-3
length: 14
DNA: TGTGCCAGCAGTCGTACGACTAGTTACAATGAGCAGTTCTTC
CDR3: CASSRTTSYNEQFF

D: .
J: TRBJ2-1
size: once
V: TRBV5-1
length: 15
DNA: TGCGCCAGCAGCTTGGTGCGACAGGCCTACAATGAGCAGTTCTTC
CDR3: CASSLVRQAYNEQFF

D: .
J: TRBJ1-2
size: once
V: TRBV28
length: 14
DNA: TGTGCCAGCAGTTTTACTGCAGGACTTTATGGCTACACCTTC
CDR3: CASSFTAGLYGYTF

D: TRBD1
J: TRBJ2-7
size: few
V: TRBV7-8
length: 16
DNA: TGTGCCAGCAGCCCATCGACGGGACAGCTTACCTACGAGCAGTACTTC
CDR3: CASSPSTGQLTYEQYF

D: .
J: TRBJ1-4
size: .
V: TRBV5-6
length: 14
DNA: TGTGCCAGCAGCTTGCTTGGAGCTAATGAAAAACTGTTTTTT
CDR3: CASSLLGANEKLFF

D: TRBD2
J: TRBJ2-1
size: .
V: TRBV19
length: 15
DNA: TGTGCCAGTAGTCAGCGGGGGAGCTCCTACAATGAGCAGTTCTTC
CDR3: CASSQRGSSYNEQFF

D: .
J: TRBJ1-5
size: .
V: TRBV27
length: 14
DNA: TGTGCCAGCAGTCAAATCGACAGGAATCAGCCCCAGCATTTT
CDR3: CASSQIDRNQPQHF

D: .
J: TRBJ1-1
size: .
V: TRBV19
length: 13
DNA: TGTGCCAGTAGTTCACACACGAACACTGAAGCTTTCTTT
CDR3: CASSSHTNTEAFF

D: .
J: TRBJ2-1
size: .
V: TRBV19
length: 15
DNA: TGTGCCAGTAGTATGAGGGTTACTCTGGACAATGAGCAGTTCTTC
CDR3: CASSMRVTLDNEQFF

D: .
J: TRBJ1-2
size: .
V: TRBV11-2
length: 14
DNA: TGTGCCAGCAGCTTAGTCCAGGGTGACTATGGCTACACCTTC
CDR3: CASSLVQGDYGYTF

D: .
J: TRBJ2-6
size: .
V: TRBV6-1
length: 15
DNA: TGTGCCAGCAGTGAGGGGCCCTCTGGGGCCAACGTCCTGACTTTC
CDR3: CASSEGPSGANVLTF

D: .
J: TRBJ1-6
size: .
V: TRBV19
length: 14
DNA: TGTGCCAGTAGCAAGCGGGGAGATAATTCACCCCTCCACTTT
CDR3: CASSKRGDNSPLHF

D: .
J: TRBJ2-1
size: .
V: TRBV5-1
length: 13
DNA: TGCGCCAGCAGCTTGGGGCAGAAGAATGAGCAGTTCTTC
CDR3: CASSLGQKNEQFF